The clone carrying this T cell receptor (beta chain) has only a few counts. The sample is drawn from a study of blood T cells in healthy people across ages. A second roughly 6 to 12 cycle PCR used barcoded and J-beta primers. TCRdb re-called the 5' RACE reads with MiXCR, one entry per CDR3 protein. Of some 1.7 million distinct CDR3 sequences in the sample, 25% to 30% were seen once. Total RNA extracted from each sample amounted to at least 5.5 micrograms. The CDR3 loop spans 16 amino acids. Germline V CDR1 and CDR2: SGHAT, FQNNGV. V was cut by 5 bases and J by 5 bases, with 18 bases left in between. This chain uses TRBV11-2 with TRBJ1-4, with D tentatively TRBD1 (5 bases). Input material: blood. The receptor's source is a woman aged 25 to 39 in good health. The CDR3 DNA sequence: TGTGCCAGCAGCCCGGGGGGGACCGGTCGAAATGAAAAACTGTTTTTT. Residues: CASSPGGTGRNEKLFF.